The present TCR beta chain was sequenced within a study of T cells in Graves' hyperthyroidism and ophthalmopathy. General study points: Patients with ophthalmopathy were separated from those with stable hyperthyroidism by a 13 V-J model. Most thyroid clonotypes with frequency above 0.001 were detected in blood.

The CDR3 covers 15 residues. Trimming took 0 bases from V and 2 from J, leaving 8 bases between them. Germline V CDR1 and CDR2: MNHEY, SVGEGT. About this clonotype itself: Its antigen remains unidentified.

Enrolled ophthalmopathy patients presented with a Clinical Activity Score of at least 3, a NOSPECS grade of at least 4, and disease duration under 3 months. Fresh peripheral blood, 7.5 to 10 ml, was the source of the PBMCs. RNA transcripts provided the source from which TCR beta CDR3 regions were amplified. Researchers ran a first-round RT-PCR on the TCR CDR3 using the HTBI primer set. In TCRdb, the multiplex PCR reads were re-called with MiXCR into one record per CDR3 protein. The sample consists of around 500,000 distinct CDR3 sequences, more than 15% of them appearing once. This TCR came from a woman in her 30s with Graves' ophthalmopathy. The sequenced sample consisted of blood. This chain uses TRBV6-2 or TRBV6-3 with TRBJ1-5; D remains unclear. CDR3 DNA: TGTGCCAGCAGTTACTCGCATGGGGGCAATCAGCCCCAGCATTTT. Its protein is CASSYSHGGNQPQHF.